This TCR beta chain was recovered during a study of T-cell reconstitution after alpha-beta-depleted transplantation in children. Preparation of the TCRbeta library involved a method that used unique molecular identifiers. TCRdb independently ran MiXCR on the PCR reads; one entry per CDR3 protein. Here the sample spans about 610,000 distinct CDR3 sequences, more than 9% being singletons. This clonotype has at least ten counts. Per the germline V gene, CDR1 is DFQATT and CDR2 is SNEGSKA (reference sequence). Trimming left V 5 bases short and J 0 bases short, with 14 bases between. This CDR3 has 15 amino acids.

This TCR derives from a human donor who donated a stem cell graft to a child with acute myeloid leukemia. The chain employs TRBV20-1 and TRBJ1-5; no clear D gene. The specimen comprised PBMCs from the stem cell graft donor, sampled from the stem cell graft. The CDR3 sequence: CSAAPGGSSNQPQHF. CDR3 in DNA: TGCAGTGCTGCCCCGGGTGGCAGTAGCAATCAGCCCCAGCATTTT.